These T cell receptor beta chains were read from a single sample in a study of T cells in Graves' hyperthyroidism and ophthalmopathy. TCRdb used MiXCR to reprocess the multiplex PCR reads, holding one entry per CDR3 protein. The sample lists 400,000 to 500,000 distinct CDR3 sequences; roughly an eighth were seen once. The sample comprised blood. These receptors all stem from a woman aged 18-29 years with Graves' hyperthyroidism. Each CDR3 is given with its conserved first and last residue. D genes are given only for firm matches. Clone size is not always given. Where it is, it says once, few, many or a class for expanded clones.

TRBJ1-1 - TRBV29-1 few CSVERQQNTEAFF TGCAGCGTTGAAAGGCAGCAGAACACTGAAGCTTTCTTT
TRBJ2-7 TRBD2 TRBV11-2 - CASSLDLPQGGLYEQYF TGTGCCAGCAGCTTAGATCTCCCGCAGGGAGGGCTCTACGAGCAGTACTTC
TRBJ1-6 TRBD1 TRBV11-2 many CASSRTGVVNSPLHF TGTGCCAGCAGCCGGACAGGGGTGGTTAATTCACCCCTCCACTTT
TRBJ2-5 - TRBV6-6 many CASSYGPGETQYF TGTGCCAGCAGTTACGGGCCGGGAGAGACCCAGTACTTC
TRBJ1-1 TRBD1 TRBV20-1 many CSARLQGAHATEAFF TGCAGTGCTAGATTACAGGGGGCGCATGCCACTGAAGCTTTCTTT
TRBJ2-7 - TRBV3-1 many CASRDTSYEQYF TGTGCCAGCCGGGACACTTCCTACGAGCAGTACTTC
TRBJ2-1 - TRBV7-3 many CASSRGAFNEQFF TGTGCCAGCAGTAGGGGCGCGTTCAATGAGCAGTTCTTC
TRBJ2-3 - TRBV11-2 - CARAYSGSSTDTQYF TGTGCCAGGGCGTACTCAGGGTCTAGCACAGATACGCAGTATTTT
TRBJ2-1 TRBD2 TRBV5-8 - CASSFSGTGFDEQFF TGTGCCAGCAGCTTTAGCGGGACCGGGTTCGATGAGCAGTTCTTC
TRBJ2-2 TRBD2 TRBV7-6 few CASSSTSGKGTGELFF TGTGCCAGCAGCTCCACTAGCGGGAAGGGCACCGGGGAGCTGTTTTTT
TRBJ2-3 - TRBV18 few CASSPPFFTGTDTQYF TGTGCCAGCTCACCACCTTTTTTTACTGGCACAGATACGCAGTATTTT
TRBJ1-1 TRBD1 TRBV27 many CASRVQGQNTEAFF TGTGCCAGCAGAGTACAGGGGCAAAACACTGAAGCTTTCTTT
TRBJ2-2 - TRBV6-6 few CASSYYQHTGELFF TGTGCCAGCAGTTACTACCAGCACACCGGGGAGCTGTTTTTT
TRBJ2-3 TRBD1 TRBV2 many CAGSNRLKTGFLTQYF TGTGCCGGATCCAACCGCCTTAAGACAGGGTTCTTGACGCAGTATTTT
TRBJ2-3 - TRBV9 - CASSVFEDTQYF TGTGCCAGCAGCGTATTTGAAGATACGCAGTATTTT
TRBJ2-1 TRBD2 TRBV2 - CARSGTSGSWVAYNEQFF TGTGCCAGATCCGGGACTAGCGGGAGTTGGGTCGCCTACAATGAGCAGTTCTTC
TRBJ1-6 - TRBV5-8 few CATALYNSPLHF TGTGCCACCGCCTTGTATAATTCACCCCTCCACTTT
TRBJ2-7 - TRBV5-1 many CASSGSGYEQYF TGCGCCAGCAGCGGGAGTGGGTACGAGCAGTACTTC
TRBJ1-4 TRBD1 TRBV6-1 few CASRQLRDRGEKLFF TGTGCCAGCAGACAACTCCGGGACAGGGGTGAAAAACTGTTTTTT
TRBJ2-7 - TRBV4-3 many CASSQVAGDEQYF TGCGCCAGCAGCCAAGTCGCAGGGGACGAGCAGTACTTC
TRBJ2-7 - TRBV11-2 - CASSLYAGSLYEQYF TGTGCCAGCAGTTTATATGCGGGTTCCCTCTACGAGCAGTACTTC
TRBJ2-7 TRBD2 TRBV20-1 - CSASGLAGGYEQCF TGCAGTGCAAGTGGGCTAGCGGGAGGGTACGAGCAGTGCTTC
TRBJ2-2 - TRBV19 - CASSMLQGGTGELFF TGTGCCAGTAGTATGCTCCAGGGTGGCACCGGGGAGCTGTTTTTT
TRBJ2-1 TRBD2 TRBV3-1 many CASSQETSGTNEQFF TGTGCCAGCAGCCAAGAGACTAGCGGGACCAATGAGCAGTTCTTC
TRBJ2-1 - TRBV27 many CASSLAQSSYNEQFF TGTGCCAGCAGTTTAGCGCAGAGCTCCTACAATGAGCAGTTCTTC
TRBJ2-7 TRBD1 TRBV6-2/TRBV6-3 many CASSTGDYEQYF TGTGCCAGCAGTACAGGGGACTACGAGCAGTACTTC
TRBJ1-6 TRBD1 TRBV20-1 few CSARPTGVVNSPLHF TGCAGTGCTAGGCCGACAGGGGTGGTTAATTCACCCCTCCACTTT
TRBJ2-5 - TRBV11-3 - CASSAQTGQETQYF TGTGCCAGCAGCGCACAGACAGGTCAAGAGACCCAGTACTTC
TRBJ1-5 - TRBV18 many CASSPWVGSNQPQHF TGTGCCAGCTCACCGTGGGTTGGGAGCAATCAGCCCCAGCATTTT
TRBJ2-2 TRBD2 TRBV5-6 few CASSWTSGRITGELFF TGTGCCAGCAGCTGGACTAGCGGGAGAATCACCGGGGAGCTGTTTTTT
TRBJ2-7 - TRBV30 - CAWSAAGYEQYF TGTGCCTGGAGCGCCGCTGGGTACGAGCAGTACTTC
TRBJ2-2 - TRBV24-1 many CATSDHRDTGELFF TGTGCCACCAGTGACCACAGGGACACCGGGGAGCTGTTTTTT
TRBJ2-3 - TRBV18 many CASSPRGSSTDTQYF TGTGCCAGCTCACCGAGAGGCTCTAGCACAGATACGCAGTATTTT
TRBJ1-2 - TRBV3-1 many CASSQGDYGYTF TGTGCCAGCAGCCAGGGGGACTATGGCTACACCTTC
TRBJ2-5 TRBD1 TRBV12-3/TRBV12-4 many CASSQSGQAATQYF TGTGCCAGCAGTCAGTCAGGACAGGCTGCGACCCAGTACTTC
TRBJ2-5 TRBD2 TRBV18 - CASSPTPLAGGRKTQYF TGTGCCAGCTCACCCACGCCGCTAGCGGGAGGTCGTAAGACCCAGTACTTC
TRBJ1-1 - TRBV5-1 many CASSFSQGYTEAFF TGCGCCAGCAGCTTTAGCCAGGGGTACACTGAAGCTTTCTTT
TRBJ2-7 - TRBV6-2/TRBV6-3 many CASISQTRSYEQYF TGTGCCAGCATCTCACAGACTAGGAGCTACGAGCAGTACTTC
TRBJ2-7 - TRBV20-1 few CSAREEGESYEQYF TGCAGTGCTAGAGAAGAGGGGGAATCATACGAGCAGTACTTC
TRBJ1-1 - TRBV7-2 - CASSLVGGGTEAFF TGTGCCAGCAGCTTAGTAGGGGGTGGGACTGAAGCTTTCTTT
TRBJ1-2 TRBD1 TRBV6-6 - CASSYSTGATYGYTF TGTGCCAGCAGTTACTCGACAGGGGCGACCTATGGCTACACCTTC
TRBJ2-1 TRBD1 TRBV14 few CASSQVLGQGALRQFF TGTGCCAGCAGCCAAGTTTTAGGGCAGGGGGCGCTTCGCCAGTTCTTC
TRBJ1-2 TRBD1 TRBV7-9 few CASSLEGTVYGYTF TGTGCCAGCAGCTTAGAAGGGACAGTATATGGCTACACCTTC
TRBJ2-7 - TRBV16 - CASSQRDGSYEQYF TGTGCCAGCAGCCAACGGGACGGATCCTACGAGCAGTACTTC
TRBJ2-7 - TRBV20-1 many CSAPPGQGRRGEQYF TGCAGTGCTCCACCGGGACAAGGAAGAAGAGGCGAGCAGTACTTC
TRBJ2-4 - TRBV6-2/TRBV6-3 many CASSSERAGAKNIQYF TGTGCCAGCAGTTCCGAGAGGGCGGGGGCCAAAAACATTCAGTACTTC
TRBJ2-1 TRBD1 TRBV12-3/TRBV12-4 many CASSFQQGAHEQFF TGTGCCAGCAGTTTCCAACAGGGGGCGCATGAGCAGTTCTTC
TRBJ1-1 - TRBV6-1 many CASLPTVMNTEAFF TGTGCCAGCCTGCCGACAGTCATGAACACTGAAGCTTTCTTT